Below, 7 T cell receptor beta chains from the same sample are listed, as sequenced in a study of cytomegalovirus exposure and HLA in healthy donors. Only in-frame clones appear in the TCRdb table, and some are missing; sequencing was by immunoSEQ multiplex PCR. The sample shows 68,000 or so clones, around 97% of them seen only once. The sample taken for sequencing was PBMCs. The source of these receptors is a man between 18 and 29 years old in good health and CMV-seronegative.

This chain joins TRBV18 and TRBJ2-3; no reliable D call. The V and J ends lost 3 bases and 0 bases respectively, with 7 bases between them. The germline gives CDR1 KGHSH, CDR2 LQKENI. The CDR3 has 14 amino acids. Here the CDR3 reads CASSPQESTDTQYF. As DNA, the CDR3 is TGTGCCAGCTCACCGCAAGAGAGCACAGATACGCAGTATTTT.

V is TRBV6-5 and J is TRBJ1-1, with D perhaps TRBD1 (6 bases). The germline V gene encodes CDR1 MNHEY and CDR2 SVGAGI. Deletions cut 6 bases from V and 3 bases from J, with 14 bases between. The CDR3 has 14 amino acids. The CDR3 region has the DNA TGTGCCAGCAGCAGCGGACAGATCCACACTGAAGCTTTCTTT. Its translation is CASSSGQIHTEAFF.

This chain links TRBV9 with TRBJ2-3, with D possibly TRBD2 on 6 matching bases. V was shortened by 0 bases and J by 1 base, with 12 bases between the two germline ends. The CDR3 spans 16 residues. Germline V gives CDR1 SGDLS, CDR2 YYNGEE. CDR3 amino acids: CASSVVGGLGTDTQYF. Here the CDR3 DNA reads TGTGCCAGCAGCGTAGTGGGGGGATTAGGCACAGATACGCAGTATTTT.

The chain uses TRBV9 and TRBJ1-1; D uncertain. Germline CDR1 and CDR2: SGDLS and YYNGEE. V lost 3 bases and J lost 2, with 8 bases in between. The CDR3 contains 13 residues. The CDR3 loop is CASSGRVNTEAFF. As DNA, the CDR3 is TGTGCCAGCAGCGGCCGGGTAAACACTGAAGCTTTCTTT.

The J gene is TRBJ2-5, the V gene TRBV5-5; TRBD1 matches 8 bases. Germline V gene lookup returns CDR1 SGHKS and CDR2 YYEKEE (reference sequence). J lost 7 bases, V lost 4 bases, and 6 bases had no gene match. The CDR3 is 13 residues long. CDR3 DNA sequence: TGTGCCAGCAGCCGAGGACAGGGCGGGACCCAGTACTTC. Its translation: CASSRGQGGTQYF.

The chain recombines TRBV10-3 with TRBJ1-6; 9 bases align to TRBD1. CDR3 length: 12 amino acids. In germline, CDR1 is ENHRY, CDR2 SYGVKD. Trimming removed 9 bases from V and 13 bases from J; junction bases left unmatched: 7. DNA of the CDR3: TGTGCCATAGCGACAGGGGGAATCCCCCTCCACTTT. Amino acid sequence: CAIATGGIPLHF.

The J gene is TRBJ2-5, the V gene TRBV7-6; possibly TRBD2 for D (6 bases). Per the germline V gene, CDR1 is SGHVS and CDR2 is FNYEAQ. V was cut by 0 bases and J by 4 bases, with 15 bases left in between. There are 16 residues in the CDR3. Here the CDR3 reads CASSLAPGRGTETQYF. CDR3 coding DNA: TGTGCCAGCAGCTTAGCCCCCGGACGGGGGACAGAGACCCAGTACTTC.